The 13 T cell receptor beta chains below come from one sample, sequenced in a study of T cell responses to AZD1222 COVID-19 vaccine. Measured with immunoSEQ multiplex PCR; TCRdb has only the in-frame clones, and not every one. The repertoire includes around 90,000 clones, under 95% of them detected once, and 5.2% sits in the top ten. The sequenced sample was peripheral blood, obtained on day 0 of MenACWY control vaccination. These receptors originate from an adult in good health.

The chain carries TRBV28 and TRBJ1-5, with TRBD1 as a possible D gene (6 bases). From germline, CDR1 is MDHEN and CDR2 SYDVKM. Trimming removed 5 bases from V and 4 bases from J, with 12 bases in between. The CDR3 is made up of 14 amino acids. The CDR3 nucleotides read TGTGCCAGCAGTCCAAACAGGGAAAATCAGCCCCAGCATTTT. This encodes CASSPNRENQPQHF.

This clone appeared once. This chain connects TRBV25-1 to TRBJ2-3; possibly TRBD2 for D (6 bases). The CDR3 consists of 13 residues. Germline V gives CDR1 MGHDK, CDR2 SYGVNS. The V and J ends lost 3 bases and 2 bases respectively, with 6 bases between them. As DNA, the CDR3 is TGTGCCAGCAGTGAGCGGGACACAGATACGCAGTATTTT. Encoded protein: CASSERDTDTQYF.

Comments on this clone: Mismatch with germline at one junction end may stem from a read error. The sample contains more than one DNA sequence encoding this CDR3. The CDR3 DNA reads TGTGCCACCAGCAGAGACGTAAGAGGGACTTCAGGAAACACTATATATTTT. It specifies CATSRDVRGTSGNTIYF. The genes are TRBV15 and TRBJ1-3, with D possibly being TRBD1 (5 bases). The CDR3 totals 17 residues. Germline loops: CDR1 LNHNV, CDR2 YYDKDF (reference sequence).

The chain carries TRBV19 and TRBJ1-5, with a weak D call TRBD1 (5 bases). CDR3 length equals 14 residues. Germline-derived CDR1 and CDR2 are LNHDA and SQIVND (reference sequence). The V and J ends lost 5 bases and 4 bases respectively, with 12 bases between them. The chain's CDR3 is CASSPQGGNQPQHF. In nucleotides, the CDR3 is TGTGCCAGTAGTCCCCAGGGAGGGAATCAGCCCCAGCATTTT.

The gene calls are TRBV3-1 (or the pseudogene TRBV3-2) and TRBJ1-4; 7 bases agree with TRBD1. In germline, CDR1 is LGHDT, CDR2 YNNKEL (reference sequence). V was pared by 5 bases and J by 8 bases, with 5 bases of the junction left unmatched. CDR3 length equals 13 residues. CDR3 amino acids: CASSLQGNEKLFF. The CDR3 coding sequence is TGTGCCAGCAGCTTACAGGGGAACGAAAAACTGTTTTTT.

The V and J genes are TRBV18 and TRBJ1-2; 10 positions match TRBD1. V was clipped by 3 bases and J by 7 bases; unmatched bases: 8. The CDR3 totals 15 residues. CDR1 is KGHSH, CDR2 LQKENI, per germline. The CDR3 here is CASSPGTGAYFGYTF. The CDR3 nucleotides are TGTGCCAGCTCACCCGGGACAGGGGCCTACTTTGGCTACACCTTC.

The genes are TRBV5-1 and TRBJ2-5, with D tentatively TRBD1 (5 bases). Germline assignment: CDR1 SGHRS and CDR2 YFSETQ. Trimming cost V 0 bases and J 4 bases, with 7 bases left between them. This CDR3 region has 13 residues. In nucleotides, the CDR3 is TGCGCCAGCAGCTTGGGGCAGGGAGAGACCCAGTACTTC. This codes for CASSLGQGETQYF.

This clone was seen just once. V usage is TRBV6-2 or TRBV6-3 and J usage is TRBJ2-7, with D hard to call. Germline-derived CDR1 and CDR2 are MNHEY and SVGEGT. With 1 base removed from V and 6 bases from J, the gap between germline ends came to 13 bases. CDR3 length: 14 residues. The CDR3 region has the DNA TGTGCCAGCAGTTACTACGGCAGTATGAGCGAGCAGTACTTC. Residues: CASSYYGSMSEQYF.

This clone was counted a single time. V usage is TRBV6-2 or TRBV6-3 and J usage is TRBJ2-3, with 9 bases matching TRBD2. V lost 2 bases and J lost 1; bases outside the gene matches: 7. CDR3 length: 17 amino acids. Per the germline V gene, CDR1 is MNHEY and CDR2 is SVGEGT. CDR3 loop: CASSYPSGVEGTDTQYF. The CDR3 DNA reads TGTGCCAGCAGTTACCCTAGCGGGGTGGAGGGCACAGATACGCAGTATTTT.

The chain links TRBV5-3 to TRBJ1-1; D is perhaps TRBD1 (6 bases). TRBV5-3 is an ORF, with its function uncertain. This CDR3 is built from 15 residues. Trimming took 6 bases from V and 1 from J, leaving 16 bases between them. CDR3 amino acids: CARTRQDSSNTEAFF. The CDR3 DNA follows: TGTGCCAGAACCAGACAGGACAGCTCGAACACTGAAGCTTTCTTT.

The gene calls are TRBV28 and TRBJ1-3, with D unresolved. The germline V gene has CDR1 MDHEN and CDR2 SYDVKM. The CDR3 has 14 amino acids. V lost 6 bases, J lost 0 bases, and 9 bases lay in between. CDR3 sequence: CASSLDNSGNTIYF. In nucleotides, the CDR3 is TGTGCCAGCAGCCTCGACAACTCTGGAAACACCATATATTTT.

This clone came up a few times. J is TRBJ1-5 and V is TRBV7-2; the match to TRBD1 covers 9 bases. Looked up from germline, CDR1 is SGHTA and CDR2 is FQGNSA. CDR3 length: 18 residues. J lost 6 bases, V lost 5 bases, and 17 bases had no gene match. For the CDR3, the DNA is TGTGCCAGCAGCCCACACCTGATCACCGGGACAGGGATTCAGCCCCAGCATTTT. This encodes CASSPHLITGTGIQPQHF. Full variable domain (outside the CDR3, taken from reference TRBV7-2 and TRBJ1-5): GAGVSQSPSNKVTEKGKDVELRCDPISGHTALYWYRQSLGQGLEFLIYFQGNSAPDKSGLPSDRFSAERTGGSVSTLTIQRTQQEDSAVYLCASSPHLITGTGIQPQHFGDGTRLSIL.

This sequence joins TRBV11-3 and TRBJ2-1; D remains unclear. CDR1 and CDR2 (germline): SGHNT, YENEEA. The germline V and J ends were trimmed by 0 bases and 5 bases, with 5 bases remaining between them. This CDR3 spans 13 amino acids. CDR3 sequence reads: CASSLDQNNEQFF. CDR3 DNA: TGTGCCAGCAGCTTAGACCAGAACAATGAGCAGTTCTTC.